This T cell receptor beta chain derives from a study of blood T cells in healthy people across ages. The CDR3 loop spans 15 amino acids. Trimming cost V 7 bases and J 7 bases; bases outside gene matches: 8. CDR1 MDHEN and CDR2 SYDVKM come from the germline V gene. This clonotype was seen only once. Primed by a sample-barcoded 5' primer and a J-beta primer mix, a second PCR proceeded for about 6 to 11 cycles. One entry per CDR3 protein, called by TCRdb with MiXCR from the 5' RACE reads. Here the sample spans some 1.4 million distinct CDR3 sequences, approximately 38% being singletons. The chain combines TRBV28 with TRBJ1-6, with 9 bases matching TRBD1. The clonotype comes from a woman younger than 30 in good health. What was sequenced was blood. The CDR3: CASNNIDRGNSPLHF. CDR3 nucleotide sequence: TGTGCCAGCAACAACATTGACAGGGGGAATTCACCCCTCCACTTT.